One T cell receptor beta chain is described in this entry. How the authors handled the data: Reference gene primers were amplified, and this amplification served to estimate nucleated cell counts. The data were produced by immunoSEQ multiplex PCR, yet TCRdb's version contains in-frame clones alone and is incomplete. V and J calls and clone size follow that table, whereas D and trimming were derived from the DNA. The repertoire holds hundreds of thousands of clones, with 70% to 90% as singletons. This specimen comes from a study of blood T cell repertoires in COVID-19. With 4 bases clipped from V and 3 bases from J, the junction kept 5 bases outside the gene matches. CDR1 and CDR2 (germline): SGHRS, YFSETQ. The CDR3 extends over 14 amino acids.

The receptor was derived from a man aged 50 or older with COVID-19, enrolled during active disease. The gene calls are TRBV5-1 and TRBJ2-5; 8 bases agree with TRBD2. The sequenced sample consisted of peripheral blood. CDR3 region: CASSTGTREETQYF. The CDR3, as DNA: TGCGCCAGCAGCACCGGGACTAGAGAAGAGACCCAGTACTTC.